The 15 T cell receptor beta chains given below trace back to one sample, sequenced in a study of shared clonotypes between healthy human individuals. Sequencing used immunoSEQ multiplex PCR; TCRdb keeps in-frame clones, though not all of them. The repertoire has roughly 500,000 clones, roughly 95% of them found once; the top ten carry about 0.06%. Sequences were obtained from naive CD4+ T cells sorted from blood. Subset described: CD45RA+ positively selected. Source of these receptors: a woman aged 25 to 45 in good health.

CDR3 amino acids: CSVDDRGLAGGSETQYF. As DNA, the CDR3 is TGCAGCGTTGATGATCGCGGACTAGCGGGAGGGTCGGAGACCCAGTACTTC. This chain joins TRBV29-1 and TRBJ2-5, with 15 bases aligning to TRBD2. Germline CDR1 reads SQVTM; CDR2 reads ANQGSEA. The CDR3 contains 17 residues. The junction had 10 bases not matched to a gene; V was cut back by 3 bases and J by 5 bases.

The V gene is TRBV21-1, the J gene TRBJ2-1. TRBV21-1 is a known pseudogene. CDR3 length equals 12 residues. CDR3 in DNA: TGTGCCAGCAGCCTTAGGCTGAATGAGCAGTTCTTC. Translating it yields CASSLRLNEQFF.

The CDR3 DNA is TGTGCCAGCAGCTTAAGCCGGGATGAGCAGTTCTTC. Amino acids: CASSLSRDEQFF. The chain links TRBV11-1 to TRBJ2-1; D is unclear. The V gene lost 2 bases and the J gene lost 8 bases, with 7 bases spanning the gap. Germline V gives CDR1 SGHAT, CDR2 FQDESV (reference sequence). This CDR3 spans 12 amino acids.

V is TRBV4-2 and J is TRBJ1-4, with D maybe TRBD1 (5 bases). CDR3 size: 17 residues. Germline values: CDR1 LGHNA, CDR2 YNFKEQ. Deletions cut 0 bases from V and 0 bases from J, with 11 bases between. The CDR3 protein is CASSQDQGLATNEKLFF. The CDR3 DNA is TGTGCCAGCAGCCAAGACCAGGGTTTAGCAACTAATGAAAAACTGTTTTTT.

The genes are TRBV19 and TRBJ1-4, with 10 bases fitting TRBD1. V trimming: 7 bases; J trimming: 8 bases; junction bases outside the gene matches: 10. The CDR3 is 15 amino acids. Germline lookup yields CDR1 LNHDA and CDR2 SQIVND (reference sequence). In DNA form, the CDR3 reads TGTGCCAGTAACCGTGAAGGGACAGGGGTCGAAAAACTGTTTTTT. Translation gives CASNREGTGVEKLFF.

The rearrangement joins TRBV5-1 to TRBJ2-7; D is undetermined. CDR1 and CDR2 from the germline V gene are SGHRS and YFSETQ. The V end lost 0 bases, the J end lost 5 bases, and 9 bases lay between the germline ends. The CDR3 is made up of 13 amino acids. The chain's CDR3 is CASSLASINEQYF. DNA for the CDR3: TGCGCCAGCAGCTTGGCCTCTATAAACGAGCAGTACTTC. The whole variable domain, filled in from reference TRBV5-1 and TRBJ2-7, reads KAGVTQTPRYLIKTRGQQVTLSCSPISGHRSVSWYQQTPGQGLQFLFEYFSETQRNKGNFPGRFSGRQFSNSRSEMNVSTLELGDSALYLCASSLASINEQYFGPGTRLTVT.

V usage is TRBV2 and J usage is TRBJ1-3; D is perhaps TRBD1 (5 bases). The V gene lost 5 bases and the J gene lost 4 bases, with 12 bases spanning the gap. Germline V gives CDR1 SNHLY, CDR2 FYNNEI. CDR3 length equals 14 residues. The CDR3 DNA sequence: TGTGCCAGCAGTAGTATAGGGGAGGGAAACACCATATATTTT. This codes for CASSSIGEGNTIYF.

This chain joins TRBV6-5 and TRBJ1-1, with D maybe TRBD1 (5 bases). Germline V gene lookup returns CDR1 MNHEY and CDR2 SVGAGI. The CDR3 is made up of 13 amino acids. The V gene lost 5 bases and the J gene lost 5 bases, with 12 bases spanning the gap. The CDR3 DNA reads as TGTGCCAGCAGTCGCGGGGGGAGTACTGAAGCTTTCTTT. Protein: CASSRGGSTEAFF.

V and J are TRBV7-8 and TRBJ2-1; 12 bases align to TRBD2. CDR1 is SGHVS and CDR2 is FQNEAQ in the germline V gene. The length of the CDR3 is 15 residues. V was clipped by 3 bases and J by 9 bases; unmatched bases: 6. The CDR3 sequence is CASSFPSGRGSEQFF. DNA for the CDR3: TGTGCCAGCAGCTTCCCTAGCGGGAGGGGGAGTGAGCAGTTCTTC.

The V call is TRBV6-1, the J call TRBJ2-3; TRBD1 aligns across 9 bases. With 3 bases clipped from V and 6 bases from J, the junction kept 4 bases outside the gene matches. In germline, CDR1 is MNHNS, CDR2 SASEGT. The CDR3 is 14 residues long. The CDR3 nucleotides are TGTGCCAGCAGTGAGGACAGGGGATATGATACGCAGTATTTT. Translation gives CASSEDRGYDTQYF.

This clone appeared a single time. The genes are TRBV7-2 and TRBJ1-1; TRBD1 might be the D (6 bases). Trimming removed 2 bases at V and 5 bases at J, with 9 bases between. The CDR3 has 13 amino acids. In germline, CDR1 is SGHTA, CDR2 FQGNSA. The CDR3 nucleotides read TGTGCCAGCAGCTTACAGGGGCGGACTGAAGCTTTCTTT. This encodes CASSLQGRTEAFF. The entire variable domain, with the rest obtained from reference TRBV7-2 and TRBJ1-1, is as follows: GAGVSQSPSNKVTEKGKDVELRCDPISGHTALYWYRQSLGQGLEFLIYFQGNSAPDKSGLPSDRFSAERTGGSVSTLTIQRTQQEDSAVYLCASSLQGRTEAFFGQGTRLTVV.

Comments on this clone: Other DNA sequences in the same sample also yield this CDR3. The chain uses TRBV5-1 and TRBJ2-7; TRBD1 matches 9 bases. CDR3 length: 14 amino acids. Trimming at V came to 2 bases and at J to 4 bases, leaving 4 bases not matched to a gene. The germline gives CDR1 SGHRS, CDR2 YFSETQ. The CDR3 reads CASSLGGQGYEQYF. The CDR3, as DNA: TGCGCCAGCAGCTTAGGTGGACAGGGGTACGAGCAGTACTTC.

This rearrangement joins TRBV9 to TRBJ2-1; D uncertain. Trimming removed 0 bases from V and 0 bases from J, with 13 bases in between. The CDR3 totals 17 residues. CDR1 is SGDLS and CDR2 is YYNGEE in the germline V gene. CDR3 protein: CASSVAPHTSSYNEQFF. The CDR3 nucleotides are TGTGCCAGCAGCGTAGCTCCCCATACCAGCTCCTACAATGAGCAGTTCTTC.

This rearrangement joins TRBV7-3 to TRBJ2-1; no clear D. The germline V gene encodes CDR1 SGHTA and CDR2 FQGTGA. The CDR3 is 13 residues long. The germline V and J ends were trimmed by 4 bases and 3 bases, with 7 bases remaining between them. The CDR3 region is CASSYDHYNEQFF. In nucleotides, the CDR3 is TGTGCCAGCAGCTACGACCACTACAATGAGCAGTTCTTC.

The gene calls are TRBV7-9 and TRBJ2-1, with D possibly TRBD1 on 5 matching bases. Trimming took off 6 bases at V and 5 bases at J, with 8 bases between the two ends. Germline V CDR1 and CDR2: SEHNR, FQNEAQ (reference sequence). The CDR3 loop spans 12 amino acids. The CDR3 sequence: CASRAGNNEQFF. In nucleotides, the CDR3 is TGTGCCAGCAGGGCAGGGAACAATGAGCAGTTCTTC.